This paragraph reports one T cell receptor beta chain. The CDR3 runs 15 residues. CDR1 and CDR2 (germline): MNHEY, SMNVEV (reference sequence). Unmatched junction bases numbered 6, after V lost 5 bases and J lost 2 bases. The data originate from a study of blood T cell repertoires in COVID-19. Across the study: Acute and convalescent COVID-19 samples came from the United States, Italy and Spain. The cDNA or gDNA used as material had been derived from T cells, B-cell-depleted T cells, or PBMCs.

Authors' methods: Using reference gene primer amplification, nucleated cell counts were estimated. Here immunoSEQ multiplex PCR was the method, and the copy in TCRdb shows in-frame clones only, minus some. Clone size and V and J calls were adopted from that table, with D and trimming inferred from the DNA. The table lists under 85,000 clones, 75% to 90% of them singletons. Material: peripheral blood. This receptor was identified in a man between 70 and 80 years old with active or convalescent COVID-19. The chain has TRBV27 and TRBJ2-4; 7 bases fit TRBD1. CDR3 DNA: TGTGCCAGCAGTCCTACACAGGGGTCCAAAAACATTCAGTACTTC. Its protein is CASSPTQGSKNIQYF.